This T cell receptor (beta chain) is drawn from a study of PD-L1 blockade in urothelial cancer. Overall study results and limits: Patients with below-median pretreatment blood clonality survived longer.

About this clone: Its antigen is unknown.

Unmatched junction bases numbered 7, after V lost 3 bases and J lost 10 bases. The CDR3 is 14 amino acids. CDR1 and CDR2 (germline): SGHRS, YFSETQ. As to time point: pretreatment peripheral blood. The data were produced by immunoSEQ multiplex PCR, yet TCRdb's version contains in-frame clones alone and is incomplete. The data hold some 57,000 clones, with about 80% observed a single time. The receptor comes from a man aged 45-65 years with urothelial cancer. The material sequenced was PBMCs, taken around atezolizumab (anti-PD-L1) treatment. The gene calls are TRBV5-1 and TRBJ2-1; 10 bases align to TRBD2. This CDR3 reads CASSYRTSGGEQFF. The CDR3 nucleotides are TGCGCCAGCAGCTACCGGACTAGCGGTGGAGAGCAGTTCTTC.